The next 23 T cell receptor beta chains were all read from a single sample in a study of cytomegalovirus exposure and HLA in healthy donors. Both 60 Vbeta primers and 13 Jbeta primers went into the PCR. Data came from immunoSEQ multiplex PCR; TCRdb stores just in-frame clones and leaves some out. This sample carries around 140,000 clones, 75% of them seen once, and the ten largest clones take 6% to 8.5%. The sample comprised PBMCs. Receptor source: a man between 25 and 39 years old in good health and CMV-seronegative.

As to this clone: Additional DNA sequences in this sample encode the identical CDR3. The chain uses TRBV2 and TRBJ2-7, with 7 positions matching TRBD2. Germline lookup yields CDR1 SNHLY and CDR2 FYNNEI. CDR3 length: 11 residues. The J segment lost 5 bases and the V segment lost 6 bases, leaving 1 base of the junction unmatched. In nucleotides, the CDR3 is TGTGCCAGCAGGGGGGGGGACGAGCAGTACTTC. It encodes CASRGGDEQYF.

This clone was picked up a small number of times. The chain carries TRBV6-5 and TRBJ2-3; the match to TRBD2 covers 8 bases. CDR3 size: 16 residues. V lost 0 bases to trimming and J lost 4 bases; unmatched junction nucleotides: 6. Germline values: CDR1 MNHEY, CDR2 SVGAGI. CDR3 in amino acids: CASSYSPGGGADTQYF. The CDR3 nucleotides are TGTGCCAGCAGTTACTCGCCGGGGGGGGGAGCAGATACGCAGTATTTT.

This clone was found a few times. The chain combines TRBV7-9 with TRBJ2-7; 7 bases are shared with TRBD2. The junction had 8 bases not matched to a gene; V was cut back by 5 bases and J by 7 bases. Germline V gene sequence: CDR1 SEHNR, CDR2 FQNEAQ (reference sequence). CDR3 length: 13 amino acids. The chain's CDR3 is CASSAGVGGEQYF. DNA for the CDR3: TGTGCCAGCAGCGCTGGGGTGGGGGGGGAGCAGTACTTC.

V usage is TRBV19 and J usage is TRBJ2-5; 8 bases are a match to TRBD1. The junction had 7 bases not matched to a gene; V was cut back by 5 bases and J by 2 bases. The CDR3 is 15 residues long. Germline lookup yields CDR1 LNHDA and CDR2 SQIVND (reference sequence). The CDR3 loop reads CASSVGQGRQETQYF. The CDR3 coding sequence is TGTGCCAGTAGTGTTGGACAGGGTCGGCAAGAGACCCAGTACTTC.

There are a few counts of this clone. The genes are TRBV4-1 and TRBJ1-4; tentatively, D is TRBD1 (5 bases). The ends were cut back, 4 bases at V and 0 bases at J, with 9 bases in the middle. CDR1 MGHRA and CDR2 YSYEKL come from the germline V gene. This CDR3 comprises 15 residues. The CDR3 sequence: CASSPQGTTNEKLFF. The CDR3 DNA follows: TGCGCCAGCAGCCCCCAGGGAACAACTAATGAAAAACTGTTTTTT.

The V and J genes are TRBV10-1 and TRBJ2-5; weak D call: TRBD2 (5 bases). Germline CDR1 WNHNN, CDR2 SYGVQD (reference sequence). The CDR3 covers 15 residues. The V end lost 4 bases, the J end lost 4 bases, and 16 bases lay between the germline ends. The chain's CDR3 is CASSGYALGGETQYF. The CDR3 nucleotides read TGCGCCAGCAGTGGCTATGCCCTAGGAGGAGAGACCCAGTACTTC.

The J gene is TRBJ2-4, the V gene TRBV7-9; a weak D match, TRBD2 (7 bases). The length of the CDR3 is 12 residues. Germline CDR1 SEHNR, CDR2 FQNEAQ (reference sequence). Trimming removed 10 bases at V and 12 bases at J, with 19 bases between. CDR3 coding DNA: TGTGCCATAGGGGAGGGGGTAGACAGTCAGTACTTC. It yields the protein CAIGEGVDSQYF.

The chain combines TRBV5-1 with TRBJ1-4; D is unclear. The CDR3 loop spans 12 amino acids. Germline CDR1 reads SGHRS; CDR2 reads YFSETQ. Trimming took 4 bases from V and 3 from J, leaving 4 bases between them. The CDR3 loop is CASSLPNEKLFF. As DNA, the CDR3 is TGCGCCAGCAGCCTACCTAATGAAAAACTGTTTTTT.

The chain links TRBV19 to TRBJ2-7; no firm D call. In germline, CDR1 is LNHDA, CDR2 SQIVND (reference sequence). The CDR3 extends over 14 amino acids. Trimming removed 5 bases at V and 2 bases at J, with 13 bases between. Here the CDR3 DNA reads TGTGCCAGTAGTCAATCCCCAGGCGCCTACGAGCAGTACTTC. Translated: CASSQSPGAYEQYF. Based on the CDR3 plus reference TRBV19 and TRBJ2-7, the full variable domain is DGGITQSPKYLFRKEGQNVTLSCEQNLNHDAMYWYRQDPGQGLRLIYYSQIVNDFQKGDIAEGYSVSREKKESFPLTVTSAQKNPTAFYLCASSQSPGAYEQYFGPGTRLTVT.

The chain has TRBV25-1 and TRBJ2-5, with D tentatively TRBD2 (6 bases). V was clipped by 3 bases and J by 5 bases, with 13 bases between them. In germline, CDR1 is MGHDK, CDR2 SYGVNS. The CDR3 length is 14 residues. The CDR3: CASSEEGPAETQYF. For the CDR3, the DNA is TGTGCCAGCAGTGAGGAGGGTCCGGCGGAGACCCAGTACTTC. Full variable domain (outside the CDR3, taken from reference TRBV25-1 and TRBJ2-5): EADIYQTPRYLVIGTGKKITLECSQTMGHDKMYWYQQDPGMELHLIHYSYGVNSTEKGDLSSESTVSRIRTEHFPLTLESARPSHTSQYLCASSEEGPAETQYFGPGTRLLVL.

This rearrangement joins TRBV6-5 to TRBJ2-7; TRBD2 matches 14 bases. This CDR3 has 15 amino acids. The V segment lost 6 bases and the J segment 6 bases; nucleotides outside the gene matches: 7. Germline-derived CDR1 and CDR2 are MNHEY and SVGAGI. The CDR3 sequence: CASSFSTSGRGEQYF. CDR3 DNA: TGTGCCAGCAGCTTCTCGACTAGCGGGAGGGGCGAGCAGTACTTC.

The rearrangement links TRBV7-9 to TRBJ1-5, with D hard to call. This CDR3 is built from 14 residues. Germline loops: CDR1 SEHNR, CDR2 FQNEAQ (reference sequence). Deletions cut 5 bases from V and 3 bases from J, with 11 bases between. The CDR3 nucleotides are TGTGCCAGCAGCCGAGCCAATGACAATCAGCCCCAGCATTTT. Encoded protein: CASSRANDNQPQHF.

Comments on this clone: A read error may account for a junction end that differs from germline. The rearrangement uses TRBV5-1 and TRBJ2-5; 7 nucleotides agree with TRBD2. The length of the CDR3 is 12 residues. Germline V gives CDR1 SGHRS, CDR2 YFSETQ. The CDR3 protein is CASSLGGGRWDF. The CDR3 DNA sequence: TGCGCCAGCAGCTTGGGAGGCGGGAGATGGGACTTC. The whole variable domain, filled in from reference TRBV5-1 and TRBJ2-5, reads KAGVTQTPRYLIKTRGQQVTLSCSPISGHRSVSWYQQTPGQGLQFLFEYFSETQRNKGNFPGRFSGRQFSNSRSEMNVSTLELGDSALYLCASSLGGGRWDFGPGTRLLVL.

The chain links TRBV4-2 to TRBJ2-3; 8 bases match TRBD1. J was trimmed by 2 bases and V by 2 bases; bases with no gene match: 3. The germline CDR1 and CDR2 sequences are LGHNA and YNFKEQ. The CDR3 extends over 15 amino acids. CDR3 sequence: CASSQRQGSTDTQYF. CDR3 in DNA: TGTGCCAGCAGCCAACGACAGGGGTCCACAGATACGCAGTATTTT.

CDR3: CASSYVGANEKLFF. DNA of the CDR3: TGTGCCAGCAGTTACGTAGGGGCTAATGAAAAACTGTTTTTT. The V call is TRBV6-6, the J call TRBJ1-4, with D perhaps TRBD1 (5 bases). Germline-derived CDR1 and CDR2 are MNHNY and SVGAGI (reference sequence). This CDR3 comprises 14 residues. V was trimmed by 2 bases and J by 3 bases, leaving 7 bases between them.

The chain couples TRBV30 to TRBJ1-4; weak D call: TRBD1 (6 bases). V was shortened by 1 base and J by 13 bases, with 19 bases between the two germline ends. Germline-derived CDR1 and CDR2 are GTSNPN and SVGIG (reference sequence). The CDR3 is 14 residues long. The CDR3 nucleotides read TGTGCCTGGAGTGAGGACAGTGTAAGGCAGTTACTGTTTTTT. It codes for CAWSEDSVRQLLFF. Supplemented by reference TRBV30 and TRBJ1-4, the full variable domain reads SQTIHQWPATLVQPVGSPLSLECTVEGTSNPNLYWYRQAAGRGLQLLFYSVGIGQISSEVPQNLSASRPQDRQFILSSKKLLLSDSGFYLCAWSEDSVRQLLFFGSGTQLSVL.

V and J are TRBV7-9 and TRBJ2-2; maybe TRBD1 (5 bases). There are 15 residues in the CDR3. Germline V gene data show CDR1 as SEHNR and CDR2 as FQNEAQ (reference sequence). Between the trimmed V and J ends, which lost 11 bases and 4 bases, there was a span of 20 bases. The CDR3 DNA sequence: TGTGCCGGTATATTTGGGGCAGACCCCACCGGGGAGCTGTTTTTT. Translated: CAGIFGADPTGELFF.

This clone was observed a few times. This chain joins TRBV2 and TRBJ1-2; no definite D call. The CDR3 extends over 13 amino acids. V lost 7 bases and J lost 5, with 14 bases in between. Germline CDR1 is SNHLY and CDR2 is FYNNEI. The CDR3 loop is CASTEGGGYGYTF. In DNA, the CDR3 is TGTGCCAGCACCGAGGGCGGAGGATATGGCTACACCTTC.

The genes are TRBV5-5 and TRBJ2-3; D uncertain. The length of the CDR3 is 12 residues. The germline V and J ends were trimmed by 4 bases and 6 bases, with 9 bases remaining between them. The V gene's germline CDR1 is SGHKS and CDR2 YYEKEE (reference sequence). CDR3 protein: CASSKEQDTQYF. As DNA, the CDR3 is TGTGCCAGCAGCAAGGAGCAGGATACGCAGTATTTT.

The gene calls are TRBV2 and TRBJ2-3; perhaps TRBD2 as D (5 bases). This CDR3 comprises 14 residues. Per the germline V gene, CDR1 is SNHLY and CDR2 is FYNNEI. Deletions cut 6 bases from V and 6 bases from J, with 16 bases between. The DNA of the CDR3 is TGTGCCAGCAGCCTAATGAGGGTGGGGGATACGCAGTATTTT. Translated, it gives CASSLMRVGDTQYF.

This sequence joins TRBV7-9 and TRBJ2-3; 8 bases agree with TRBD2. The CDR3 has 17 residues. CDR1 and CDR2 from the germline V gene are SEHNR and FQNEAQ (reference sequence). V gave up 3 bases and J gave up 6 bases; unmatched junction bases: 14. The CDR3 region is CASSFNLGSGRGDTQYF. DNA for the CDR3: TGTGCCAGCAGCTTTAATCTGGGGAGCGGGAGAGGGGATACGCAGTATTTT.

The genes are TRBV5-4 and TRBJ1-1, with 7 bases lining up with TRBD1. The junction had 22 bases not matched to a gene; V was cut back by 3 bases and J by 11 bases. This CDR3 is built from 17 residues. The germline gives CDR1 SGHNT, CDR2 YYREEE (reference sequence). The CDR3 region is CASSSRQGLMDGVIAFF. For the CDR3, the DNA is TGTGCCAGCAGCTCGAGACAGGGTTTAATGGACGGAGTAATTGCTTTCTTT.

J is TRBJ2-2 and V is TRBV18, with 8 nucleotides matching TRBD1. Germline V gene sequence: CDR1 KGHSH, CDR2 LQKENI. V shed 6 bases, J shed 3 bases, and the junction held 9 bases outside the gene matches. This CDR3 spans 16 amino acids. The CDR3 DNA sequence: TGTGCCAGCTCGGATACAGGGGGATCCGACACCGGGGAGCTGTTTTTT. Protein product: CASSDTGGSDTGELFF.